This T cell receptor beta chain was found in a study of blood T cell repertoires in COVID-19. About the research overall: Whether acute or convalescent, the COVID-19 samples came from the United States, Italy and Spain. PBMCs, B-cell-depleted T cells, or T cells provided the cDNA or gDNA that made up the material.

The study counted Cohort 3 donors as recovered given two negative PCRs, clearance, or symptom resolution. The CDR3 has 14 amino acids. CDR1 and CDR2 (germline): SGHDN, FVKESK. The V and J ends lost 2 bases and 0 bases respectively, with 7 bases between them. Sequencing used immunoSEQ multiplex PCR; TCRdb keeps in-frame clones, though not all of them. Of about 480,000 clones in the sample, more than 75% were seen once. The sample consisted of PBMCs or T cells enriched from blood (not recorded which). The sequence came from a woman in her thirties or forties who had recovered from COVID-19. The chain recombines TRBV14 with TRBJ1-1; TRBD1 might be the D (5 bases). This CDR3 is CASSQQGMNTEAFF. The CDR3 bases are TGTGCCAGCAGCCAACAGGGCATGAACACTGAAGCTTTCTTT.